The T cell receptor beta chain described here comes from a study of blood T cell repertoires in COVID-19. For the study at large: Sources were T cells, B-cell-depleted T cells, or PBMCs; the material itself was cDNA or gDNA.

The V gene lost 4 bases and the J gene lost 1 base, with 10 bases spanning the gap. The CDR3 spans 14 residues. CDR1 and CDR2 from the germline V gene are KGHSH and LQKENI. In the original workflow: Amplification with reference gene primers provided the estimates of nucleated cell counts. The table came from immunoSEQ multiplex PCR; TCRdb's copy has only in-frame clones and leaves some out. V and J calls and clone size follow that table, whereas D and trimming were derived from the DNA. The sample has about 160,000 clones; 81% are singletons. The sequenced material came from peripheral blood. The gene calls are TRBV18 and TRBJ1-2; TRBD1 is a possible D gene (5 bases). This TCR was recovered from a man aged 55-75 years with active or convalescent COVID-19. CDR3 bases: TGTGCCAGCTCACTCGAGACAGTTAACTATGGCTACACCTTC. Residues: CASSLETVNYGYTF.